Shown below are 31 T cell receptor beta chains from a single sample sequenced in a study of T cell responses to AZD1222 COVID-19 vaccine. Profiled with immunoSEQ multiplex PCR; TCRdb holds only in-frame clones, not every one. This sample has some 130,000 clones, with about nine tenths found just once. This specimen consisted of peripheral blood, obtained on day 0 of AZD1222 vaccination. All receptors derive from an adult in good health.

This chain joins TRBV28 and TRBJ2-6, with D uncertain. The CDR3 has 14 residues. V was clipped by 6 bases and J by 4 bases, with 10 bases between them. Germline values: CDR1 MDHEN, CDR2 SYDVKM. The CDR3 DNA reads as TGTGCCAGCAGGGACCGCTCGGGGGCCAACGTCCTGACTTTC. It translates to CASRDRSGANVLTF.

CDR3 loop: CASSSDSTEAFF. The CDR3 bases are TGCGCCAGCAGCTCGGACAGCACTGAAGCTTTCTTT. The V call is TRBV5-1, the J call TRBJ1-1, with D perhaps TRBD1 (6 bases). The CDR3 consists of 12 residues. CDR1 is SGHRS, CDR2 YFSETQ, per germline. V shed 3 bases and J shed 4 bases, with 7 bases lying between them. The variable domain in full, completed from reference TRBV5-1 and TRBJ1-1, reads KAGVTQTPRYLIKTRGQQVTLSCSPISGHRSVSWYQQTPGQGLQFLFEYFSETQRNKGNFPGRFSGRQFSNSRSEMNVSTLELGDSALYLCASSSDSTEAFFGQGTRLTVV.

The chain carries TRBV4-3 and TRBJ2-1, with a weak D call TRBD1 (6 bases). CDR3 size: 15 residues. V lost 4 bases and J lost 10, with 20 bases in between. The germline V gene encodes CDR1 LGHNA and CDR2 YSLEER. CDR3 coding DNA: TGCGCCAGCAGCCGCATGGGGGCCCTCTCTGGGGAGCAGTTCTTC. Translated, it gives CASSRMGALSGEQFF.

The rearrangement links TRBV29-1 to TRBJ2-3, with a weak D call TRBD2 (6 bases). Germline V gene sequence: CDR1 SQVTM, CDR2 ANQGSEA. This CDR3 has 14 residues. V was cut by 7 bases and J by 1 base, with 15 bases left in between. DNA for the CDR3: TGCAGCGGGGACTCACCGCATGGCACAGATACGCAGTATTTT. Encoded protein: CSGDSPHGTDTQYF.

The V gene is TRBV5-8, the J gene TRBJ1-5; tentative D call: TRBD1 (6 bases). Trimming removed 0 bases at V and 0 bases at J, with 13 bases between. Germline V CDR1 and CDR2: SGHTS, YDEGEE. The CDR3 is made up of 17 amino acids. The CDR3 DNA reads as TGTGCCAGCAGCTTGGTCCTCCGGACAGATAGCAATCAGCCCCAGCATTTT. Amino acid sequence: CASSLVLRTDSNQPQHF. Together with reference TRBV5-8 and TRBJ1-5, the CDR3 gives the full variable domain: EAGVTQSPTHLIKTRGQQATLRCSPISGHTSVYWYQQALGLGLQFLLWYDEGEERNRGNFPPRFSGRQFPNYSSELNVNALELEDSALYLCASSLVLRTDSNQPQHFGDGTRLSIL.

This sequence joins TRBV6-1 and TRBJ2-7; D gene ambiguous. CDR3 length: 13 amino acids. Deletions cut 3 bases from V and 5 bases from J, with 11 bases between. Germline CDR1 MNHNS, CDR2 SASEGT. This CDR3 reads CASSDPPPDEQYF. The DNA for the CDR3 is TGTGCCAGCAGTGACCCACCGCCCGACGAGCAGTACTTC.

This chain joins TRBV11-2 and TRBJ1-6, with D unclear. The CDR3 extends over 16 amino acids. Trimming left V 5 bases short and J 9 bases short, with 20 bases between. Germline V gene data show CDR1 as SGHAT and CDR2 as FQNNGV. The CDR3 coding sequence is TGTGCCAGCAGCAAATCGAACGCGAGGGTGATTTCACCCCTCCACTTT. Its translation: CASSKSNARVISPLHF.

This chain connects TRBV4-1 to TRBJ1-2, with 7 bases identical to TRBD1. V trimming: 3 bases; J trimming: 6 bases; junction bases outside the gene matches: 7. The CDR3 sequence is 14 residues long. The germline V gene encodes CDR1 MGHRA and CDR2 YSYEKL. CDR3 in DNA: TGCGCCAGCAGCCACGCTGACAGGGATCATGGCTACACCTTC. It translates to CASSHADRDHGYTF.

V and J are TRBV7-3 and TRBJ2-7, with 15 nucleotides matching TRBD2. The J segment lost 1 base and the V segment lost 5 bases, leaving 3 bases of the junction unmatched. The germline V gene has CDR1 SGHTA and CDR2 FQGTGA. This CDR3 is built from 16 residues. The chain's CDR3 is CASSPGLAGGSYEQYF. Written as DNA, the CDR3 is TGTGCCAGCAGCCCGGGACTAGCGGGGGGATCCTACGAGCAGTACTTC.

J is TRBJ2-3 and V is TRBV7-2; 9 nucleotides line up with TRBD1. The V and J ends lost 5 bases and 4 bases, in that order; junction bases with no gene match: 4. The germline gives CDR1 SGHTA, CDR2 FQGNSA. The CDR3 contains 14 residues. CDR3 in amino acids: CASSPGTGSDTQYF. The CDR3, as DNA: TGTGCCAGCAGCCCAGGGACAGGGTCAGATACGCAGTATTTT.

The chain is built from TRBV24-1 and TRBJ1-2, with D unclear. Germline V CDR1 and CDR2: KGHDR, SFDVKD. The CDR3 is 12 residues long. The V and J ends lost 7 bases and 8 bases respectively, with 13 bases between them. The CDR3 is CATSLGGPGYTF. The CDR3 bases are TGTGCCACCAGCCTGGGAGGGCCCGGCTACACCTTC.

CDR3 sequence reads: CASSQESRKNGPLFF. CDR3 nucleotide sequence: TGCGCCAGCAGCCAAGAGTCCAGGAAAAATGGACCACTGTTTTTT. The chain recombines TRBV4-3 with TRBJ1-4; D remains ambiguous. The CDR3 consists of 15 residues. The germline V and J ends were trimmed by 0 bases and 13 bases, with 18 bases remaining between them. From germline, CDR1 is LGHNA and CDR2 YSLEER.

The V gene is TRBV5-6, the J gene TRBJ2-7; maybe TRBD1 (7 bases). The CDR3 consists of 14 residues. Looked up from germline, CDR1 is SGHDT and CDR2 is YYEEEE. The ends were cut back, 1 base at V and 5 bases at J, with 13 bases in the middle. The CDR3 DNA sequence: TGTGCCAGCAGCTTGAGTGGAGGGGGCCACGAGCAGTACTTC. Its protein product is CASSLSGGGHEQYF.

The rearrangement uses TRBV6-5 and TRBJ1-1; 7 bases match TRBD1. The CDR3 is made up of 16 amino acids. Germline V gene lookup returns CDR1 MNHEY and CDR2 SVGAGI. J was trimmed by 0 bases and V by 4 bases; bases with no gene match: 8. Written as DNA, the CDR3 is TGTGCCAGCAGTTCAAGACGGACAGGAATGAACACTGAAGCTTTCTTT. Its translation is CASSSRRTGMNTEAFF.

V and J are TRBV21-1 and TRBJ1-1. TRBV21-1 is a recognized pseudogene. The CDR3 totals 12 residues. The CDR3 region has the DNA TGTGCCAGCAGCGGTACGAGCGCTGAAGCTTTCTTT. Protein product: CASSGTSAEAFF.

This clone occurred a few times. The CDR3 region has the DNA TGTGCCAGCAGCTTAGAAGGGACTAGCGGGGGAGAGACCCAGTACTTC. Translated: CASSLEGTSGGETQYF. V gene TRBV11-2 combines with J gene TRBJ2-5; 14 bases fit TRBD2. This CDR3 has 16 residues. J lost 4 bases, V lost 0 bases, and 1 base had no gene match. Germline values: CDR1 SGHAT, CDR2 FQNNGV. The full variable domain, completed using reference TRBV11-2 and TRBJ2-5, is EAGVAQSPRYKIIEKRQSVAFWCNPISGHATLYWYQQILGQGPKLLIQFQNNGVVDDSQLPKDRFSAERLKGVDSTLKIQPAKLEDSAVYLCASSLEGTSGGETQYFGPGTRLLVL.

The chain has TRBV11-1 and TRBJ2-5; TRBD2 agrees at 12 bases. After removal of 3 bases from V and 5 bases from J, the junction contained 4 bases not matched to a gene. The CDR3 has 15 residues. Germline-derived CDR1 and CDR2 are SGHAT and FQDESV (reference sequence). This chain's CDR3 is CASSFRLAGVETQYF. CDR3 in DNA: TGTGCCAGCAGCTTCAGACTAGCGGGGGTGGAGACCCAGTACTTC.

Regarding this clone: This CDR3 is also generated by other DNA sequences in the sample. The V gene is TRBV28, the J gene TRBJ1-5; unclear D gene. This CDR3 has 12 amino acids. Germline V lookup: CDR1 MDHEN, CDR2 SYDVKM. V lost 6 bases and J 0 bases, leaving 3 bases between the germline ends. CDR3 DNA: TGTGCCAGCAGCTATAGCAATCAGCCCCAGCATTTT. Its translation is CASSYSNQPQHF.

The V and J genes are TRBV2 and TRBJ2-5, with 7 bases that match TRBD2. V shed 4 bases and J 2 bases; nucleotides not matched to a gene: 13. Germline loops: CDR1 SNHLY, CDR2 FYNNEI. This CDR3 has 17 amino acids. As DNA, the CDR3 is TGTGCCAGCAGTGGTGATAGCGGGCGCATACCTCAAGAGACCCAGTACTTC. As protein: CASSGDSGRIPQETQYF. Complete variable domain (other parts from reference TRBV2 and TRBJ2-5): EPEVTQTPSHQVTQMGQEVILRCVPISNHLYFYWYRQILGQKVEFLVSFYNNEISEKSEIFDDQFSVERPDGSNFTLKIRSTKLEDSAMYFCASSGDSGRIPQETQYFGPGTRLLVL.

The rearrangement links TRBV19 to TRBJ2-3, with 12 bases fitting TRBD1. The germline V gene encodes CDR1 LNHDA and CDR2 SQIVND (reference sequence). The CDR3 covers 16 residues. The V segment lost 6 bases and the J segment 4 bases; nucleotides outside the gene matches: 8. In nucleotides, the CDR3 is TGTGCCAGTAGGTACCGGGACAGGGGGCTTGCAGATACGCAGTATTTT. Amino acids: CASRYRDRGLADTQYF.

CDR3 region: CASSLDGIDGNTIYF. The CDR3 DNA reads as TGCGCCAGCAGCTTGGACGGGATCGATGGAAACACCATATATTTT. The chain links TRBV5-1 to TRBJ1-3, with D hard to call. The CDR3 is 15 amino acids. The V gene's germline CDR1 is SGHRS and CDR2 YFSETQ. Trimming stripped 0 bases from V and 3 bases from J, with 10 bases between.

This chain links TRBV19 with TRBJ2-3; D is unresolved. The CDR3 contains 13 residues. V was trimmed by 5 bases and J by 2 bases, leaving 8 bases between them. Germline V gene lookup returns CDR1 LNHDA and CDR2 SQIVND (reference sequence). In DNA, the CDR3 is TGTGCCAGTAGTTTCACGATCACAGATACGCAGTATTTT. It is translated as CASSFTITDTQYF.

V is TRBV9 and J is TRBJ1-2; D not certain. V dropped 3 bases and J dropped 7 bases, with 7 bases sitting between them. The CDR3 has 11 amino acids. Germline V gene data show CDR1 as SGDLS and CDR2 as YYNGEE. The CDR3 DNA is TGTGCCAGCAGCGGTGCAACTGGCTACACCTTC. Translated, it gives CASSGATGYTF.

The rearrangement links TRBV6-5 to TRBJ2-3; D gene uncertain. The CDR3 totals 15 residues. Germline V CDR1 and CDR2: MNHEY, SVGAGI. V was clipped by 6 bases and J by 2 bases, with 15 bases between them. The CDR3 DNA sequence: TGTGCCAGCAGCTCCGTTACAGAAAACACAGATACGCAGTATTTT. Protein product: CASSSVTENTDTQYF.

The rearrangement joins TRBV7-9 to TRBJ2-4; 10 bases are a match to TRBD1. This CDR3 has 13 amino acids. The germline V gene encodes CDR1 SEHNR and CDR2 FQNEAQ (reference sequence). J lost 8 bases, V lost 4 bases, and 2 bases had no gene match. CDR3 residues: CASSYGTGDIQYF. CDR3 in DNA: TGTGCCAGCAGCTATGGGACAGGGGACATTCAGTACTTC.

The chain links TRBV24-1 to TRBJ2-7; D not certain. CDR3 size: 11 residues. CDR1 and CDR2 (germline): KGHDR, SFDVKD. Trimming removed 3 bases from V and 7 bases from J, with 6 bases in between. The CDR3 DNA is TGTGCCACCAGTGATACCAGAGAGCAGTACTTC. Its protein product is CATSDTREQYF.

This chain links TRBV23-1 with TRBJ2-7; TRBD1 agrees at 10 bases. TRBV23-1 is classed as an ORF, of uncertain function. V gave up 5 bases and J gave up 4 bases; unmatched junction bases: 11. The length of the CDR3 is 16 residues. This CDR3 reads CASSCFTGTGDYEQYF. CDR3 nucleotide sequence: TGCGCCAGCAGTTGCTTTACCGGGACAGGGGATTACGAGCAGTACTTC.

The chain employs TRBV14 and TRBJ1-2; D might be TRBD1 (5 bases). The CDR3 runs 14 residues. Between the trimmed V and J ends, which lost 4 bases and 4 bases, there was a span of 13 bases. CDR1 SGHDN and CDR2 FVKESK come from the germline V gene. Written as DNA, the CDR3 is TGTGCCAGCAGCCGTAATCAGGGAGCCTATGGCTACACCTTC. It encodes CASSRNQGAYGYTF. Together with reference TRBV14 and TRBJ1-2, the CDR3 gives the full variable domain: EAGVTQFPSHSVIEKGQTVTLRCDPISGHDNLYWYRRVMGKEIKFLLHFVKESKQDESGMPNNRFLAERTGGTYSTLKVQPAELEDSGVYFCASSRNQGAYGYTFGSGTRLTVV.

J is TRBJ1-2 and V is TRBV6-1; no reliable D call. The CDR3 extends over 13 amino acids. Germline CDR1 is MNHNS and CDR2 is SASEGT. Trimming took off 2 bases at V and 7 bases at J, with 11 bases between the two ends. The CDR3 DNA reads as TGTGCCAGCAGTGAAACATTATACCGTGGCTACACCTTC. Amino acids: CASSETLYRGYTF.

The rearrangement links TRBV2 to TRBJ2-7; perhaps D is TRBD1 or TRBD2 (5 bases each). The germline V gene encodes CDR1 SNHLY and CDR2 FYNNEI. V lost 3 bases to trimming and J lost 4 bases, with 7 bases between them. The CDR3 spans 12 residues. The DNA for the CDR3 is TGTGCCAGCAGTGATGGGGGATACGAGCAGTACTTC. Residues: CASSDGGYEQYF.

The CDR3 DNA sequence: TGTGCCAGCTCCCCCACCCAAGATCGACGGGTACGGAATCAGCCCCAGCATTTT. Protein sequence: CASSPTQDRRVRNQPQHF. The gene calls are TRBV18 and TRBJ1-5; D uncertain. In germline, CDR1 is KGHSH, CDR2 LQKENI. This CDR3 has 18 residues. V lost 6 bases and J 4 bases, leaving 25 bases between the germline ends.